The entry that follows covers one T cell receptor beta chain sequence. Each unsorted sample relied on about 94 million PBMCs as its source of genomic DNA. V was pared by 0 bases and J by 5 bases, with 13 bases of the junction left unmatched. The CDR3 contains 17 residues. Per the germline V gene, CDR1 is SGDLS and CDR2 is YYNGEE. This specimen comes from a study of shared clonotypes between healthy human individuals. Bulk PBMC genomic DNA spanned ten immunoSEQ deep plates. The data were produced by immunoSEQ multiplex PCR, yet TCRdb's version contains in-frame clones alone and is incomplete. The table lists 470,000 or so clones, over 70% of them singletons.

The chain employs TRBV9 and TRBJ2-7; 8 bases line up with TRBD1. This receptor was taken from a woman in her thirties or forties in good health. Some clones in this sample may be carry-over from other donors' samples. Sequenced material: PBMCs. In DNA form, the CDR3 reads TGTGCCAGCAGCGTAGGGCGCGGTAGGGACAGGCGACACGAGCAGTACTTC. Protein sequence: CASSVGRGRDRRHEQYF.